The T cell receptor (beta chain) under discussion was sequenced for a study of blood T cell repertoires in COVID-19. Sequencing used immunoSEQ multiplex PCR; TCRdb keeps in-frame clones, though not all of them. This table holds approximately 500,000 clones, around 85% found once. This clone was detected only once. Sequencing input: peripheral blood. This receptor was obtained from a human donor in a cohort sampled during active COVID-19.

The CDR3 DNA reads TGTGCCAGCAGCCCCAGGTCGAACTACGAGCAGTACTTC. It yields the protein CASSPRSNYEQYF. The chain couples TRBV3-1 (or the pseudogene TRBV3-2) to TRBJ2-7; no reliable D call. The CDR3 spans 13 residues. Germline V gene data show CDR1 as LGHDT and CDR2 as YNNKEL (reference sequence). The V gene lost 4 bases and the J gene lost 3 bases, with 10 bases spanning the gap.